Listed below are T cell receptor beta chains from one sample, sequenced in a study of shared clonotypes between healthy human individuals. Sequenced by immunoSEQ multiplex PCR; TCRdb stores in-frame clones only, minus some. The sample lists about 2 million clones; just under 95% were seen once. The specimen was naive CD8+ T cells sorted from blood. The receptors come from a man aged 18 to 35 in good health. CDR3s include the opening cysteine and the closing phenylalanine or tryptophan. D genes are given only for firm matches. Clone size is stated in some rows and not others, as once, few, many or a class when expanded.

TRBV13	-	TRBJ1-5	-	TGTGCCAGCAGCTTAGGCGGGGGGATGGATCAGCCCCAGCATTTT	CASSLGGGMDQPQHF
TRBV2	-	TRBJ2-5	-	TGTGCCAGCAGTGAAGGGGAGGCAGCCGTCACCCAGTACTTC	CASSEGEAAVTQYF
TRBV27	-	TRBJ2-7	-	TGTGCCAGCAGCTCCCTCTCCCGGGTGGGGGCCTACGAGCAGTACTTC	CASSSLSRVGAYEQYF
TRBV5-4	-	TRBJ1-1	-	TGTGCCAGCAGCTTGGCAACCATAGGGTTCACTGAAGCTTTCTTT	CASSLATIGFTEAFF
TRBV2	-	TRBJ2-1	TRBD1	TGTGCCAGCAGTGGTACAGGGGGCAATGAGCAGTTCTTC	CASSGTGGNEQFF
TRBV27	-	TRBJ2-3	-	TGTGCCAGCAGGACGGGGGTTCCCACAGATACGCAGTATTTT	CASRTGVPTDTQYF
TRBV7-2	-	TRBJ2-7	-	TGTGCCACCACACGACCGGGAGCATCCTACGAGCAGTACTTC	CATTRPGASYEQYF
TRBV19	-	TRBJ2-7	-	TGTGCCAGTAGTATGCAGCCAGGATCCTACGAGCAGTACTTC	CASSMQPGSYEQYF
TRBV5-4	-	TRBJ2-2	TRBD1	TGTGCCAGCAGCACCGGGACAGGGTACACCGGGGAGCTGTTTTTT	CASSTGTGYTGELFF
TRBV5-1	-	TRBJ2-7	TRBD1	TGCGCCAGCAGCTGGGGGACAGTCGGCGAGCAGTACTTC	CASSWGTVGEQYF
TRBV5-4	few	TRBJ2-7	-	TGTGCCAGCAGCTCGCGAGGGATTGCCCACGAGCAGTACTTC	CASSSRGIAHEQYF
TRBV28	-	TRBJ1-4	-	TGTGCCAGCAGTTTAGAAGGCGGGGGGCTCAATGAAAAACTGTTTTTT	CASSLEGGGLNEKLFF
TRBV6-1	-	TRBJ2-2	TRBD2	TGTGCCAGCAGTGTATCCTTTCGGCGGGAGGGCCGGAACACCGGGGAGCCGTTTTTT	CASSVSFRREGRNTGEPFF
TRBV1	-	TRBJ2-1	-	TGCACCAGCAGCCAAGTGCTCAGAGATGGGGAGCAGTTCTTC	CTSSQVLRDGEQFF
TRBV6-5	-	TRBJ1-4	-	TGTGCCAGCAGTTTCTTTACAGGGCTCTTTCCGGAAAAACTGTTTTTT	CASSFFTGLFPEKLFF
TRBV21-1	-	TRBJ2-7	-	TGTGCCAGCGAGAGCGGGAGGGCCAGGAGCGAGCAGTACTTC	CASESGRARSEQYF
TRBV9	-	TRBJ2-3	-	TGTGCCAGCAGCGTGCGGCAGGCCACAGATACGCAGTATTTT	CASSVRQATDTQYF
TRBV7-2	once	TRBJ2-7	-	TGTGCCAGCAGCTATCCGAGCGCGGATTTGAACTACGAGCAGTACTTC	CASSYPSADLNYEQYF
TRBV6-5	-	TRBJ1-3	-	TGTGCCAGCAGTTGGGACGGAAACACCATATATTTT	CASSWDGNTIYF
TRBV4-3	-	TRBJ2-3	-	TGCGCCAGCAGCCGCTTCCAGGGTTCAGATACGCAGTATTTT	CASSRFQGSDTQYF